One and the same sample provided the 14 T cell receptor beta chains below, sequenced in a study of T cell responses to AZD1222 COVID-19 vaccine. Sequencing used immunoSEQ multiplex PCR; TCRdb keeps in-frame clones, though not all of them. The sample yields some 100,000 clones, around nine tenths seen once. The sample consisted of peripheral blood, taken on day 0 of AZD1222 vaccination. These receptors were collected from an adult in good health.

The V call is TRBV3-1 (or the pseudogene TRBV3-2), the J call TRBJ1-1; a weak D match, TRBD1 (5 bases). Germline V gene data show CDR1 as LGHDT and CDR2 as YNNKEL (reference sequence). The CDR3 is 14 residues long. V was clipped by 6 bases and J by 2 bases, with 13 bases between them. CDR3 amino acids: CASRPGTLNTEAFF. The CDR3 DNA reads as TGTGCCAGCAGGCCCGGGACTCTCAACACTGAAGCTTTCTTT.

Written as DNA, the CDR3 is TGCGCCAGCAGAGCACAGGGAAGGGTCGACAATGAGCAGTTCTTC. Translation: CASRAQGRVDNEQFF. J is TRBJ2-1 and V is TRBV5-1, with D possibly being TRBD1 (6 bases). The CDR3 length is 15 residues. The V and J ends lost 5 bases and 5 bases respectively, with 17 bases between them. The germline CDR1 and CDR2 sequences are SGHRS and YFSETQ.

The V and J genes are TRBV2 and TRBJ2-5; no definite D call. V was pared by 6 bases and J by 5 bases, with 19 bases between. The CDR3 has 15 residues. The germline CDR1 and CDR2 sequences are SNHLY and FYNNEI. CDR3 protein: CASRLRLLGSETQYF. In nucleotides, the CDR3 is TGTGCCAGCAGGTTAAGACTGCTAGGATCGGAGACCCAGTACTTC.

The chain recombines TRBV5-6 with TRBJ2-5, with 11 bases matching TRBD2. Per germline, CDR1 SGHDT and CDR2 YYEEEE. V lost 5 bases and J lost 1; bases outside the gene matches: 7. The CDR3 length is 16 residues. The CDR3 reads CASRPGLAEIQETQYF. The CDR3 DNA reads TGTGCCAGCAGACCGGGACTAGCGGAGATCCAAGAGACCCAGTACTTC. Together with reference TRBV5-6 and TRBJ2-5, the CDR3 gives the full variable domain: DAGVTQSPTHLIKTRGQQVTLRCSPKSGHDTVSWYQQALGQGPQFIFQYYEEEERQRGNFPDRFSGHQFPNYSSELNVNALLLGDSALYLCASRPGLAEIQETQYFGPGTRLLVL.

The chain uses TRBV5-1 and TRBJ1-6; D is unclear. This CDR3 region has 16 residues. V lost 1 base and J 0 bases, leaving 8 bases between the germline ends. CDR1 and CDR2 (germline): SGHRS, YFSETQ. The CDR3 is CASSLLANSYNSPLHF. The CDR3 nucleotides read TGCGCCAGCAGCTTGCTCGCCAACTCCTATAATTCACCCCTCCACTTT.

V and J are TRBV7-9 and TRBJ2-2, with unresolved D. Looked up from germline, CDR1 is SEHNR and CDR2 is FQNEAQ (reference sequence). CDR3 length: 13 amino acids. V was shortened by 2 bases and J by 6 bases, with 7 bases between the two germline ends. As DNA, the CDR3 is TGTGCCAGCAGCTTATATTCCGCCGGGGAGCTGTTTTTT. This translates into CASSLYSAGELFF.

The CDR3: CASSERGLYSNQPQHF. DNA for the CDR3: TGTGCCAGCAGTGAAAGGGGACTATATAGCAATCAGCCCCAGCATTTT. The V call is TRBV6-1, the J call TRBJ1-5; the D gene is possibly TRBD1 (5 bases). Trimming took 2 bases from V and 0 from J, leaving 11 bases between them. The length of the CDR3 is 16 residues. Germline CDR1 MNHNS, CDR2 SASEGT.

The chain is built from TRBV7-6 and TRBJ1-5, with 7 bases matching TRBD1. Germline V gene sequence: CDR1 SGHVS, CDR2 FNYEAQ. The CDR3 loop spans 18 amino acids. The trim removed 1 base at V and 1 base at J, leaving 10 bases unmatched. This chain's CDR3 is CASSLGLQGISSNQPQHF. In DNA form, the CDR3 reads TGTGCCAGCAGCTTAGGCTTACAGGGGATATCGAGCAATCAGCCCCAGCATTTT. The full variable domain, in which reference TRBV7-6 and TRBJ1-5 provide the parts outside the CDR3, is GAGVSQSPRYKVTKRGQDVALRCDPISGHVSLYWYRQALGQGPEFLTYFNYEAQQDKSGLPNDRFSAERPEGSISTLTIQRTEQRDSAMYRCASSLGLQGISSNQPQHFGDGTRLSIL.

CDR3 coding DNA: TGTGCCAGCAGCCCCTGGGGCAGGGAGAGCACTGAAGCTTTCTTT. Protein product: CASSPWGRESTEAFF. This chain connects TRBV11-1 to TRBJ1-1, with a tentative D call TRBD1 (5 bases). CDR3 length: 15 residues. Germline V gene data show CDR1 as SGHAT and CDR2 as FQDESV (reference sequence). Trimming took off 5 bases at V and 4 bases at J, with 17 bases between the two ends. The whole variable domain, filled in from reference TRBV11-1 and TRBJ1-1, reads EAEVAQSPRYKITEKSQAVAFWCDPISGHATLYWYRQILGQGPELLVQFQDESVVDDSQLPKDRFSAERLKGVDSTLKIQPAELGDSAMYLCASSPWGRESTEAFFGQGTRLTVV.

The gene calls are TRBV5-4 and TRBJ2-5; 8 positions agree with TRBD1. CDR3 length equals 13 residues. V was clipped by 4 bases and J by 5 bases; unmatched bases: 4. CDR1 and CDR2 from the germline V gene are SGHNT and YYREEE (reference sequence). The CDR3 is CASSTQGAETQYF. CDR3 nucleotide sequence: TGTGCCAGCAGCACCCAGGGGGCCGAGACCCAGTACTTC.

A few counts support this clone. The chain is built from TRBV27 and TRBJ1-5, with 9 bases lining up with TRBD1. The CDR3 runs to 14 residues. The germline V gene has CDR1 MNHEY and CDR2 SMNVEV (reference sequence). V lost 6 bases, J lost 3 bases, and 3 bases stayed unmatched. The CDR3 nucleotides are TGTGCCAGCAGGCGACAGGGGGACAATCAGCCCCAGCATTTT. Protein: CASRRQGDNQPQHF.

J is TRBJ1-1 and V is TRBV24-1; D gene ambiguous. The ends were cut back, 4 bases at V and 1 base at J, with 9 bases in the middle. Germline-derived CDR1 and CDR2 are KGHDR and SFDVKD. This CDR3 contains 14 residues. CDR3 sequence reads: CATSDPNRNTEAFF. The CDR3 region has the DNA TGTGCCACCAGTGACCCGAATAGGAACACTGAAGCTTTCTTT.

This chain joins TRBV6-5 and TRBJ2-7, with 8 bases aligning to TRBD1. V lost 6 bases and J lost 5; bases outside the gene matches: 9. The CDR3 has 14 residues. Germline values: CDR1 MNHEY, CDR2 SVGAGI. In DNA form, the CDR3 reads TGTGCCAGCAGGATGGACAGGGAAACGAACGAGCAGTACTTC. This translates into CASRMDRETNEQYF.

This chain joins TRBV5-1 and TRBJ1-6; 7 positions agree with TRBD1. Germline V lookup: CDR1 SGHRS, CDR2 YFSETQ. CDR3 length: 17 residues. J gave up 6 bases and V 3 bases, and 12 bases lay outside the gene matches. This CDR3 is CASSSGQVGTFNSPLHF. The CDR3 DNA is TGCGCCAGCAGCTCAGGACAGGTCGGAACCTTTAATTCACCCCTCCACTTT.